This T cell receptor beta chain originates from a study of T-cell reconstitution after alpha-beta-depleted transplantation in children. Study-wide findings and caveats: Newly produced T cells mostly provided counts and TCRbeta diversity after one year, as hyperexpanded clones declined. By about two months after transplant, alpha-beta T cells reportedly arose from several hundred graft clones that had expanded. After transplant, high TCRbeta diversity at day 60 in some patients arose from surviving recipient T cells and thymic progenitors.

This clonotype was recorded a few times. Its target is unknown. Trimming removed 1 base from V and 3 bases from J, with 7 bases in between. This CDR3 spans 13 amino acids. CDR1 GTSNPN and CDR2 SVGIG come from the germline V gene (reference sequence). Unique molecular identifiers were incorporated during preparation of the TCRbeta library. Using its own MiXCR run on the PCR reads, TCRdb lists one record per CDR3 protein. The sample lists hundreds of thousands of distinct CDR3 sequences; 10% to 13% were seen once. This specimen consisted of PBMCs, obtained before TCRalphabeta/CD19-depleted stem cell transplant. This TCR was sampled from a child younger than 10 with inherited bone marrow failure, due to receive a stem cell transplant. The chain carries TRBV30 and TRBJ1-3; D is undetermined. The CDR3 DNA reads TGTGCCTGGAGTGGGATCCTTGGAAACACCATATATTTT. This sequence encodes CAWSGILGNTIYF.